This T cell receptor beta chain comes out of a study of OX40 agonist ivuxolimab in advanced cancers. Across the whole study: Partial responses occurred in three patients (one hepatocellular carcinoma, two cutaneous melanoma). Study conclusions and caveats: At 0.1 to 3.0 mg/kg, CD4+ and CD8+ blood T cells expanded clonally by week 6.

Unmatched junction bases numbered 7, after V lost 3 bases and J lost 3 bases. Per the germline V gene, CDR1 is LGHNA and CDR2 is YSLEER. The CDR3 spans 15 residues. This clone occurred once. What it recognizes is unknown. Libraries were prepared by immunoSEQ multiplex PCR; TCRdb keeps only in-frame clonotypes and omits some of them. The sample holds under 85,000 clones; nearly 95% are singletons and the top ten take roughly 22%. V usage is TRBV4-3 and J usage is TRBJ2-7, with TRBD2 matching over 8 bases. The sequencing here drew on CD4+ or CD8+ T cells sorted from blood, taken in a trial of the OX40 agonist ivuxolimab. The sequence was obtained from an adult with an advanced solid tumor such as melanoma, head and neck, liver or kidney cancer. In nucleotides, the CDR3 is TGCGCCAGCAGCCAGGGGACTAGTATGCTCTACGAGCAGTACTTC. Translation gives CASSQGTSMLYEQYF.